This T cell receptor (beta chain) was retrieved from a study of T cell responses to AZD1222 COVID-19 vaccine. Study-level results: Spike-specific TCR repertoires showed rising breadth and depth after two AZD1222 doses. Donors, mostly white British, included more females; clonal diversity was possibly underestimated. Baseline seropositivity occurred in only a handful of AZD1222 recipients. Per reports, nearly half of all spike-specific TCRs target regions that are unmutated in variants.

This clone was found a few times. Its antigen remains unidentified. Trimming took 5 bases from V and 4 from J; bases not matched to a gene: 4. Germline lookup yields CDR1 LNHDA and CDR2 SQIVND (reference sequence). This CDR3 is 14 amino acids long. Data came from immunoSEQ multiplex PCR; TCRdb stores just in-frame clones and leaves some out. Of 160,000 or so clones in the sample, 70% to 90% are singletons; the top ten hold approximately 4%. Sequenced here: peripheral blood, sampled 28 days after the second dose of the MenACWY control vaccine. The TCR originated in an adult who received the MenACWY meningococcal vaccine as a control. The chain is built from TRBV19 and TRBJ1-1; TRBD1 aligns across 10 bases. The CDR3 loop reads CASSPWTGGTEAFF. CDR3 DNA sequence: TGTGCCAGTAGTCCCTGGACAGGGGGCACTGAAGCTTTCTTT.